This is a list of T cell receptor beta chains from one sample in a study of shared clonotypes between healthy human individuals. Some clones are missing from TCRdb's copy, which holds only in-frame ones; the method was immunoSEQ multiplex PCR. Of some 2.1 million clones listed, over 85% are singletons. The sequenced sample consisted of naive CD8+ T cells sorted from blood. These receptors originate from a man younger than 35 in good health. The CDR3 runs from the conserved cysteine through the conserved F or W. A D gene is named only where the DNA matches it firmly. Size is stated for part of the rows, as once, few or many counts, or as a class when the clone is expanded.

TRBD1	14	NA	TRBV5-4	TRBJ1-1	TGTGCCAGCAGCTTGGATCAGGGGGCCGCTGAAGCTTTCTTT	CASSLDQGAAEAFF
NA	13	once	TRBV9	TRBJ2-3	TGTGCCAGCAGCCCCGGCAGTACAGATACGCAGTATTTT	CASSPGSTDTQYF
NA	16	once	TRBV6-5	TRBJ2-1	TGTGCCAGCAGTTACTCAAGGGGACTGGACTACAATGAGCAGTTCTTC	CASSYSRGLDYNEQFF
TRBD2	15	NA	TRBV14	TRBJ2-7	TGTGCCAGCAGTCTCCTAGCGGGAGTAGGCTACGAGCAGTACTTC	CASSLLAGVGYEQYF
NA	15	NA	TRBV9	TRBJ2-7	TGTGCCAGCAGCAAAACCGGGGCCTTCTCCTACGAGCAGTACTTC	CASSKTGAFSYEQYF
TRBD2	15	NA	TRBV19	TRBJ2-1	TGTGCCAGTAGTCCGAGCGGGATTACCTACAATGAGCAGTTCTTC	CASSPSGITYNEQFF
TRBD2	15	NA	TRBV2	TRBJ2-5	TGTGCCAGCAGTGAAGCTAGCGGGAACAAAGAGACCCAGTACTTC	CASSEASGNKETQYF
TRBD1	17	NA	TRBV10-3	TRBJ2-7	TGTGCCATCAGAAACGTTACCGGGACAGGGAATACCTACGAGCAGTACTTC	CAIRNVTGTGNTYEQYF
NA	14	NA	TRBV10-1	TRBJ2-1	TGCGCCAGCAGTGAGGTACTCGGGCAGGGGCCGGAGTTCTTC	CASSEVLGQGPEFF
NA	14	NA	TRBV6-5	TRBJ2-2	TGTGCCAGCAGAAGGGACGGGAACACCGGGGAGCTGTTTTTT	CASRRDGNTGELFF
NA	15	NA	TRBV2	TRBJ2-7	TGTGCCAGCAGGGGTGACCCGGGACCCTCCTACGAGCAGTACTTC	CASRGDPGPSYEQYF
NA	13	NA	TRBV27	TRBJ1-1	TGTGCCAGCAGTTCTCACAGATACACTGAAGCTTTCTTT	CASSSHRYTEAFF
NA	15	NA	TRBV10-2	TRBJ1-3	TGCGCCAGCAGTGAGTCTTACCACTCTGGAAACACCATATATTTT	CASSESYHSGNTIYF
NA	12	NA	TRBV10-3	TRBJ2-3	TGTGCCATCAGTGAGTCGATGTTAGAGGAGTATTTT	CAISESMLEEYF
NA	13	once	TRBV5-4	TRBJ2-7	TGTGCCAGCAGCCTGAGCGGTACCTACGAGCAGTACTTC	CASSLSGTYEQYF
NA	11	NA	TRBV29-1	TRBJ2-5	TGCAGCGTTGATGGTGAGGAGACCCAGTACTTC	CSVDGEETQYF
NA	11	NA	TRBV5-6	TRBJ1-2	TGTGCCAGCAGCTTGGGGGCGGGTTACACCTTC	CASSLGAGYTF
NA	13	once	TRBV4-1	TRBJ1-5	TGCGCCAGCAGCCAAGTAGGGAATCAGCCCCAGCATTTT	CASSQVGNQPQHF
TRBD1	11	NA	TRBV2	TRBJ2-7	TGTGCGGTGTGGGACAGCTACGAGCAGTACTTC	CAVWDSYEQYF
TRBD2	16	NA	TRBV5-1	TRBJ2-5	TGCGCCAGCAGCCCCCGACTAGCGGGGGGGCAAGAGACCCAGTACTTC	CASSPRLAGGQETQYF
NA	13	NA	TRBV4-1	TRBJ2-7	TGCGCCAGCAGCCAAGGCGGACAGTTAAAGCAGTACTTC	CASSQGGQLKQYF
NA	13	few	TRBV21-1	TRBJ1-2	TGTGCCACCGATCACGGGAGGTACGGTGGCTACACCTTC	CATDHGRYGGYTF
NA	13	NA	TRBV30	TRBJ1-1	TGTGCCTGGAGTTATGGGGTCTCCACTGAAGCTTTCTTT	CAWSYGVSTEAFF
NA	11	NA	TRBV18	TRBJ2-7	TGTGCCAGCTCACCTCGAGGTAATGGGTACTTC	CASSPRGNGYF
TRBD1	16	NA	TRBV10-3	TRBJ1-5	TGTGCCATCAGTGCAGAGACAGGGGAATTAAATCAGCCCCAGCATTTT	CAISAETGELNQPQHF
NA	13	once	TRBV5-4	TRBJ2-7	TGTGCCAGTACTTTACAGGGCTCCTACGAGCAGTACTTC	CASTLQGSYEQYF
NA	14	NA	TRBV9	TRBJ2-2	TGTGCCAGCAGCGTAATCACCAACACCGGGGAGCTGTTTTTT	CASSVITNTGELFF
NA	13	NA	TRBV7-9	TRBJ2-1	TGTGCCAGCAGCTTAGCGATGGGTAATGAGCAGTTCTTC	CASSLAMGNEQFF
NA	17	once	TRBV4-1	TRBJ2-7	TGCGCCAGCAGCCTCAGGGTAGACCCGACTCTATCCTACGAGCAGTACTTC	CASSLRVDPTLSYEQYF
NA	17	NA	TRBV27	TRBJ1-5	TGTGCCAGCAGTTCGGCGGGAGTCACAGGGAAGAATCAGCCCCAGCATTTT	CASSSAGVTGKNQPQHF
NA	14	NA	TRBV28	TRBJ1-1	TGTGCCAGCAGTTTAGCGGGGGGTGATCTCGAAGCTTTCTTT	CASSLAGGDLEAFF
NA	14	NA	TRBV19	TRBJ2-2	TGTGCCAGTAGTAGGCTAGATACGACCGGGGAGCTGTTTTTT	CASSRLDTTGELFF
NA	18	once	TRBV27	TRBJ2-2	TGTGCCAGCAGTTCAATAGATTTAGGCTCCTCGAACACCGGGGAGCTGTTTTTT	CASSSIDLGSSNTGELFF
TRBD2	13	NA	TRBV28	TRBJ2-1	TGTGCCAGCAGTGAACGAGCGGGGAATGAGCAGTTCTTC	CASSERAGNEQFF
NA	14	NA	TRBV11-2	TRBJ2-5	TGTGCCAGCAGCTTAGTTGGGGGCGGAGAGACCCAGTACTTC	CASSLVGGGETQYF
NA	19	NA	TRBV15	TRBJ2-3	TGTGCCACCAGCAGAGAATCTTTTCAGGGTCTAGGGTCGACAGATACGCAGTATTTT	CATSRESFQGLGSTDTQYF
NA	15	NA	TRBV14	TRBJ2-3	TGTGCCAGCAGTCGTGGACGGACTAGCACAGATACGCAGTATTTT	CASSRGRTSTDTQYF
TRBD2	16	NA	TRBV4-2	TRBJ2-1	TGTGCCAGCAGCCAAGAGGTCGGGACTAGCTACAATGAGCAGTTCTTC	CASSQEVGTSYNEQFF
NA	16	NA	TRBV7-2	TRBJ1-1	TGTGCCAGCAGCACGGACACGTCGTTCATGAACACTGAAGCTTTCTTT	CASSTDTSFMNTEAFF
TRBD2	16	once	TRBV6-5	TRBJ2-5	TGTGCCAGCAGTTTAGGACTAGCGGGGCCGCGGGAGACCCAGTACTTC	CASSLGLAGPRETQYF